Presented here are 5 T cell receptor beta chains from one specimen sequenced in a study of radiotherapy plus CTLA-4 blockade in lung cancer. Generated by immunoSEQ multiplex PCR, the TCRdb table keeps only in-frame clones and is missing some. This sample carries tens of thousands of clones, 60% to 80% of them seen once, and the ten largest clones take 11%. Specimen: peripheral blood, collected from a patient treated with radiotherapy plus ipilimumab. The receptor set was obtained from a human donor with non-small cell lung cancer who had stable disease on radiotherapy plus ipilimumab.

The genes are TRBV2 and TRBJ2-3; D may correspond to TRBD1 or TRBD2 (6 bases each). The V gene's germline CDR1 is SNHLY and CDR2 FYNNEI. V was clipped by 4 bases and J by 0 bases, with 14 bases between them. This CDR3 is built from 16 residues. The CDR3 sequence: CASSGGAGFSTDTQYF. The DNA for the CDR3 is TGTGCCAGCAGTGGGGGGGCGGGCTTTAGCACAGATACGCAGTATTTT.

The chain's CDR3 is CASRVGADTQYF. CDR3 in DNA: TGTGCCAGCAGAGTAGGAGCAGATACGCAGTATTTT. This rearrangement joins TRBV2 to TRBJ2-3; D gene unclear. Trimming took off 6 bases at V and 4 bases at J, with 8 bases between the two ends. CDR3 length: 12 residues. CDR1 and CDR2 (germline): SNHLY, FYNNEI.

Sample share makes this clone medium-sized. The rearrangement uses TRBV5-1 and TRBJ1-2, with D possibly matching TRBD1 (5 bases). The CDR3 has 15 amino acids. The germline V and J ends were trimmed by 0 bases and 8 bases, with 17 bases remaining between them. Germline CDR1 reads SGHRS; CDR2 reads YFSETQ. The CDR3 spells CASSLGVRTSRGYTF. The CDR3 DNA reads as TGCGCCAGCAGCTTGGGGGTCCGGACATCCCGCGGCTACACCTTC.

V and J are TRBV12-5 and TRBJ1-4; 7 positions match TRBD1. The CDR3 runs to 15 residues. Trimming took 0 bases from V and 4 from J; bases not matched to a gene: 2. Germline assignment: CDR1 LGHNT and CDR2 FRNRAP. CDR3 sequence reads: CASGLVQGFNEKLFF. CDR3 sequence (DNA): TGTGCTAGTGGTTTGGTACAGGGGTTTAATGAAAAACTGTTTTTT.

The chain is built from TRBV7-8 and TRBJ2-3; D gene uncertain. The CDR3 runs to 15 residues. The V gene lost 0 bases and the J gene lost 1 base, with 8 bases spanning the gap. Germline CDR1 and CDR2: SGHVS and FQNEAQ. CDR3 nucleotide sequence: TGTGCCAGCAGCTTAGCAGTCCGCGGCACAGATACGCAGTATTTT. Its protein is CASSLAVRGTDTQYF.